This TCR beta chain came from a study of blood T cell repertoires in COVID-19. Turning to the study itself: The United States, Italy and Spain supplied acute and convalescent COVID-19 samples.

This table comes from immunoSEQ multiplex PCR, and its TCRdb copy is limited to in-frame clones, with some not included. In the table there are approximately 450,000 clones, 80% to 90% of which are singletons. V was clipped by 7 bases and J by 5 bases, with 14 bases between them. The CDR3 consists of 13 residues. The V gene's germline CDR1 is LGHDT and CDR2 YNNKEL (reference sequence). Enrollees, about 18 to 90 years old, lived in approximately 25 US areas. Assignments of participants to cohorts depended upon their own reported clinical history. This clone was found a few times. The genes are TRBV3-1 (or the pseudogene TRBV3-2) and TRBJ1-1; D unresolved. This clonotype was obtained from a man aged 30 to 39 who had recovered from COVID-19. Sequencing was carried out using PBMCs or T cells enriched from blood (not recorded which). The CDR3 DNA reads TGTGCCAGCAACTCAAGGCCCGGGACTGAAGCTTTCTTT. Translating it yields CASNSRPGTEAFF.